Below, one TCR beta chain is given with its context. The antigen it binds to is not known. Base qualities are not provided; no much larger clone lies one nucleotide away. The data are from a study of T cells after yellow fever vaccination (dated by TCRdb to the late 2010s). For the study in its entirety: The SMART-Seq v4 Ultra Low Input RNA kit was used to prepare libraries from fractions with low cell numbers. To follow T-cell clones before and after primary and booster YFV17D yellow fever vaccination, bulk TCR alpha and beta repertoires were sequenced over time. Two healthy male donors, one aged 18 to 29 and one aged 30 to 40 years, made up the cohort. Blood was collected at multiple timepoints before and after primary and secondary immunization, and bulk PBMC replicates and cell subsets were isolated. Broader findings and caveats from the paper: Only a couple of donors were included in the study, so the extent to which the findings can be generalized is limited. After the booster, most clones that had expanded after primary vaccination were detected again (nearly 98% of CD4 and 88% of CD8), suggesting broad maintenance of memory. Compared with the primary T-cell response, the secondary T-cell response was weaker but faster, peaking on day 5 rather than day 15. A small share of clonotypes was detected in both CD4 and CD8 compartments, with the overlap likely arising from convergent recombination. FACS-sorted repertoires could contain abundant contaminating clonotypes from the bulk population, so computational filtering was required.

The treatment or condition label for this specimen denotes: live attenuated yellow fever vaccine strain. A standard Ficoll-Paque protocol was used to isolate PBMCs from peripheral blood. Dynabeads CD4 and CD8 positive selection kits were used to isolate CD4 and CD8 T-cell fractions. TriZol was used to extract RNA from bulk PBMCs, CD4 and CD8 fractions, and dextramer-positive and dextramer-negative fractions. Cut back by 8 bases and 2 bases, the V and J ends lie 13 bases apart. Reading from cysteine to phenylalanine, the CDR3 counts 14 amino acids. The retained sequence is limited to the CDR3, 42 bases, with the frame set at the first base. CDR1 and CDR2, looked up from the germline V gene (reference sequence), are SEHNR and FQNEAQ. TCR cDNA was synthesized by 5'RACE template switching, which introduced a universal primer site and unique molecular identifiers. Priming for cDNA synthesis came from both the TCR alpha and TCR beta constant segments. Library amplification used two PCR steps, and the second PCR step added sample barcodes and sequencing adapters. Sequencing of libraries was performed on Illumina HiSeq 2500 (2x100 bp) or NovaSeq (2x150 bp). Turning to the authors' computational methods: Reads were demultiplexed and collapsed into UMI consensus sequences with MIGEC, and V(D)J alignment was performed with MiXCR. Using edgeR on replicate PBMC samples, clonotypes were called vaccine-responding if FDR was below 0.01 and the log2 fold change was above 5 up to day 15. Bulk clonotypes were assigned CD4 or CD8 identity according to which sequenced CD4 or CD8 repertoire held them at higher abundance. The raw public data were reprocessed by TCRdb itself: fastp quality trimming at Q25, MiXCR clonotype calling, in-frame beta chains only. A single entry per CDR3 protein holds the most common genes and DNA from its merged rows. TCRdb's processing, not the authors' own work, is the source of the V and J calls. The sample profile shows 300,000 or so distinct CDR3 sequences; around 13% of them were found once. The top ten clonotypes cover around 0.49% of the sample.

This receptor was identified in a man younger than 45 who received the YFV17D yellow fever vaccine. This receptor chain uses TRBV7-9 and TRBJ2-1; D gene: possibly TRBD2, on 5 matching bases. This material consisted of CD4+ T cells sorted from PBMCs, taken 45 days after the yellow fever booster vaccination. The CDR3 reads as follows: CASVGVNTYNEQFF. The nucleotides are TGTGCCAGCGTCGGGGTTAACACCTACAATGAGCAGTTCTTC.